This TCR beta chain came from a study of regulatory T cells in long-lasting Graves disease (dated by TCRdb to the early 2020s). Background for the entire study: Patients with newly diagnosed Graves' disease had been on antithyroid drugs for under 3 months. This study used TCR sequencing and RNA sequencing of peripheral blood to compare persistent Graves' disease patients against newly diagnosed Graves' disease patients. The study took place in China and was registered as a clinical trial. A total of around 35 samples underwent TCR sequencing, from roughly 13 patients with persistent Graves' disease and 20 patients with newly diagnosed Graves' disease.

As encoded in the germline V gene, CDR1 is SGHAT while CDR2 is FQNNGV. The CDR3 sequence holds 17 residues, the cysteine and phenylalanine included. Solely the CDR3 DNA is kept, with 51 bases framed from the first base. Relative to germline, V is 0 bases shorter and J is 5 bases shorter, with 20 bases between their ends. The time point label corresponds to: newly diagnosed GD, antithyroid drugs for less than 3 months. For both TCR sequencing and RNA sequencing, RNA was extracted from PBMCs in TRIzol. Graves' disease was diagnosed according to American Thyroid Association guidelines. Patients for the study were recruited at an endocrinology department in Xi'an, China. From each patient, about 9 milliliters of peripheral blood was collected into an EDTA anticoagulant tube. Ficoll Paque Plus density gradient separation was used to isolate PBMCs, and no further T cell sorting was done. RNA quality was checked with an Agilent 2100 Bioanalyzer and agarose gel, and concentration with a NanoDrop 2000.

The library was built by means of multiplex PCR. The data were produced on an Illumina HiSeq 4000. TCR beta libraries were built with iRepertoire HTBI primers and Arm-PCR amplification of CDR3 regions. Before sequencing, the PCR products underwent gel purification. From the authors' description of their analysis: Gene usage analysis of CDR3 amino acid clonotypes used the approximately 56 TRBV and about 15 TRBJ segments found across samples. Filtered high-quality paired reads were merged into contigs using COPE and FqMerger. Contigs were aligned with BLAST to IMGT TRBV, TRBD and TRBJ reference genes, and CDR3 was defined per IMGT. Clonotypes above 0.1% frequency were classified as highly expanded clones. Repertoire diversity was measured by Shannon entropy, and V-J evenness by the Gini coefficient. A clonotype found in more than one individual was treated as public. TCRdb trimmed the raw reads at Q25, called clones with MiXCR and kept productive beta chains. Rows are combined by CDR3 protein, so each entry shows the most common genes and DNA. For this entry, the V and J calls and clone size follow TCRdb and not the study's own pipeline. This sample gives around 450,000 distinct CDR3 sequences in total; approximately 15% of them show up just once. Roughly 8% of the sample is in the top ten clones.

This clonotype was counted ten times or more. No antigen is known for it. There are no base qualities to consult, and no much larger clone falls within one base. Study-wide conclusions, independent of this receptor: TRBV28, TRBJ1-2 and TRBJ2-5 were preferentially used in persistent disease, while TRBV20-1 and TRBJ2-1 were favored in newly diagnosed disease. Patients with persistent disease shared more public clonotypes (over 2,500) than newly diagnosed patients did (more than 900). Compared with newly diagnosed patients, persistent Graves' disease patients had lower TCR Shannon entropy and fewer highly expanded clones, which suggests clonal expansion. Only the TCR beta chain was sequenced and analyzed. The authors noted that the small sample size was a limitation that may lower accuracy. Only peripheral blood was studied, because thyroid tissue, the primary lesion, was inaccessible.

These data are also associated with another study on T cells in Graves' hyperthyroidism and ophthalmopathy. From the second report: A patient counted as having stable Graves' hyperthyroidism if no progression to ophthalmopathy occurred over 18 months of follow-up. Hyperthyroidism patients were aged 18 to 65 years and newly diagnosed, with disease duration of less than 2 months. Exclusion was applied to patients with uncontrolled infections, other autoimmune diseases, pregnancy or lactation. Diagnoses were based on clinical symptoms, serum thyroxine and TRAb, thyroid ultrasound and orbital computed tomography. The first round of RT-PCR for the TCR CDR3 was performed with the HTBI primer set and the Qiagen OneStep RT-PCR kit. Most expanded thyroid clonotypes (frequency above 0.001) were also detected in blood, a finding suggesting that blood repertoires may reflect thyroid immune responses. Ophthalmopathy was separated from stable hyperthyroidism by a 13 V-J signature model, with about 86% sensitivity and roughly 84% specificity obtained in cross-validation and 80%/75% obtained in testing. In validation, the model predicted progression to ophthalmopathy with approximately 70% sensitivity and around 72% specificity, a median of 6.5 months before onset. To identify TCR V-J signatures that set the groups apart, the researchers used a discovery cohort of 90 to 100 patients, made up of 40 to 45 with Graves' ophthalmopathy and around 58 with stable Graves' hyperthyroidism. Whether ophthalmopathy could be predicted prospectively was tested in an independent validation cohort made up of under 20 hyperthyroidism patients plus 17 patients who later progressed to ophthalmopathy. The roughly 94 discovery patients were randomly split 7:3 into training and test sets. In six Graves' hyperthyroidism patients, the study also compared T-cell repertoires from thyroid tissue with T-cell repertoires from blood. After blood sampling, hyperthyroidism patients were treated with methimazole at a starting dose of 30 mg daily, and ophthalmopathy patients were treated with high-dose intravenous methylprednisolone. The libraries were constructed in a second round of multiplex PCR and then size-selected and purified. Libraries were sequenced paired-end with 100 bp reads on an Illumina HiSeq2000. SOAPnuke was used to process the raw data, throwing out any read that contained adapters or uncalled bases, had a mean Phred below 15, or lacked an exact constant-primer or identifier match. COPE v1.2.5 was used to merge the high-quality paired reads, and each unique nucleotide sequence was defined as a clonotype. MiTCR v1.1 was used to align clonotypes to the IMGT TRBV, TRBD and TRBJ reference segments. The analysis included only V-J combinations with a frequency above 0.0001, which together covered over 98% of the repertoires. A TCS score was defined as the ratio between F50 (clonal expansion) and ExV (chaos), using BLOSUM62-based TCRdist between CDR3 peptides within each V-J. Welch's t-statistics and random forest reduced several hundred V-J features to 13, which were used in a naive Bayes classifier (R e1071). No statistical method was used to set the sample size in advance, and investigators knew the group allocation. TCR Vbeta CDR3 sequencing of around 130 peripheral blood samples (under 45 ophthalmopathy, 70 to 85 hyperthyroidism and some 17 progressor patients) is reported in the paper.

The receptor's source is a woman between 40 and 55 years old with Graves disease. Donor details come from another sample of the same person, matched by shared clones. The V and J segments used are TRBV11-2 and TRBJ2-7; D gene: possibly TRBD2, on 7 matching bases. The sample here was peripheral blood mononuclear cells (PBMCs), taken at new diagnosis, from a patient treated with antithyroid drugs. The CDR3 here reads CASSLEAGHRRFHEQYF. The nucleotide sequence is TGTGCCAGCAGCTTAGAAGCGGGACACCGACGATTCCACGAGCAGTACTTC.